These 18 T cell receptor beta chains were sequenced from one sample in a study of blood T cell repertoires in COVID-19. Only in-frame clones appear in the TCRdb table, and some are missing; sequencing was by immunoSEQ multiplex PCR. Here the sample spans about 140,000 clones, over 60% being singletons. Sequencing was done on a sample of peripheral blood. The receptors derive from a man older than 75 with acute or convalescent COVID-19.

V usage is TRBV5-1 and J usage is TRBJ2-3; 7 nucleotides line up with TRBD2. The CDR3 contains 14 residues. Unmatched junction bases numbered 8, after V lost 6 bases and J lost 4 bases. CDR1 and CDR2 from the germline V gene are SGHRS and YFSETQ. CDR3 amino acids: CASMSGGSADTQYF. CDR3 nucleotide sequence: TGCGCCAGCATGTCCGGGGGGAGCGCAGATACGCAGTATTTT.

This clone has more than one count but fewer than ten. The chain couples TRBV3-1 (or the pseudogene TRBV3-2) to TRBJ1-3; tentative D call: TRBD1 (5 bases). Germline lookup yields CDR1 LGHDT and CDR2 YNNKEL (reference sequence). This CDR3 comprises 13 residues. Trimming left V 5 bases short and J 4 bases short, with 9 bases between. The CDR3 spells CASSGTSGNTIYF. CDR3 DNA: TGTGCCAGCAGCGGGACTTCAGGAAACACCATATATTTT.

This rearrangement joins TRBV19 to TRBJ2-1; TRBD1 is a possible D gene (6 bases). The V end was cut by 2 bases, the J end by 5 bases, with 10 bases between. Looked up from germline, CDR1 is LNHDA and CDR2 is SQIVND (reference sequence). The CDR3 totals 14 residues. CDR3 sequence reads: CASSIQGFNNEQFF. DNA of the CDR3: TGTGCCAGTAGTATACAGGGGTTCAACAATGAGCAGTTCTTC.

DNA for the CDR3: TGTGCCAGCAGTGAGGGGGGGGTAAGCAATCAGCCCCAGCATTTT. Encoded protein: CASSEGGVSNQPQHF. The J gene is TRBJ1-5, the V gene TRBV2; D possibly corresponds to TRBD1 (5 bases). Trimming stripped 3 bases from V and 1 base from J, with 10 bases between. CDR3 length: 15 residues. The germline CDR1 and CDR2 sequences are SNHLY and FYNNEI.

This rearrangement joins TRBV6-5 to TRBJ2-7; TRBD1 might be the D (6 bases). Germline V gives CDR1 MNHEY, CDR2 SVGAGI. V lost 2 bases to trimming and J lost 3 bases, with 11 bases between them. This CDR3 comprises 14 residues. CDR3 coding DNA: TGTGCCAGCAGTTACGAACAGGGCCACTACGAGCAGTACTTC. Translating gives CASSYEQGHYEQYF.

The chain couples TRBV3-1 (or the pseudogene TRBV3-2) to TRBJ1-2; D unclear. CDR1 is LGHDT, CDR2 YNNKEL, per germline (reference sequence). Trimming left V 4 bases short and J 5 bases short, with 11 bases between. The CDR3 is 13 amino acids. Written as DNA, the CDR3 is TGTGCCAGCAGCCCCTCGGTCGGTTATGGCTACACCTTC. Translation: CASSPSVGYGYTF.

The chain joins TRBV7-2 to TRBJ1-5; TRBD1 aligns across 8 bases. V trimming: 5 bases; J trimming: 7 bases; junction bases outside the gene matches: 10. The germline gives CDR1 SGHTA, CDR2 FQGNSA. The CDR3 covers 15 residues. CDR3 protein: CASSPDREGWQPQHF. The CDR3 DNA reads TGTGCCAGCAGCCCGGACAGGGAGGGTTGGCAGCCCCAGCATTTT.

This chain connects TRBV6-1 to TRBJ2-2; no clear D. Trimming took 1 base from V and 4 from J, leaving 16 bases between them. From germline, CDR1 is MNHNS and CDR2 SASEGT. This CDR3 spans 17 amino acids. CDR3: CASSEVPPGSVTGELFF. DNA of the CDR3: TGTGCCAGCAGTGAAGTGCCCCCCGGGTCGGTCACCGGGGAGCTGTTTTTT.

Only a few counts were recorded for this clone. This rearrangement joins TRBV5-6 to TRBJ2-2; D may be TRBD1 (5 bases). The germline V and J ends were trimmed by 1 base and 0 bases, with 13 bases remaining between them. The germline gives CDR1 SGHDT, CDR2 YYEEEE. This CDR3 comprises 17 residues. In DNA form, the CDR3 reads TGTGCCAGCAGCTTGTGGACCAGGACAACGAACACCGGGGAGCTGTTTTTT. Amino acids: CASSLWTRTTNTGELFF.

The chain carries TRBV4-3 and TRBJ1-1; weak D call: TRBD1 (5 bases). This CDR3 has 14 amino acids. Looked up from germline, CDR1 is LGHNA and CDR2 is YSLEER. The V and J ends lost 2 bases and 7 bases respectively, with 14 bases between them. CDR3 loop: CASSQRSSTDEAFF. The CDR3 nucleotides read TGCGCCAGCAGCCAACGATCTTCGACAGATGAAGCTTTCTTT.

The rearrangement uses TRBV5-1 and TRBJ2-7; 8 bases align to TRBD1. The V segment lost 2 bases and the J segment 1 base; nucleotides outside the gene matches: 5. The germline V gene encodes CDR1 SGHRS and CDR2 YFSETQ. The CDR3 loop spans 15 amino acids. CDR3 sequence: CASSFGQGGSYEQYF. CDR3 DNA sequence: TGCGCCAGCAGCTTTGGACAGGGTGGGTCCTACGAGCAGTACTTC.

The chain's CDR3 is CASRPTKGQGGYGYTF. The CDR3, as DNA: TGTGCCAGCAGGCCCACAAAAGGGCAGGGTGGCTATGGCTACACCTTC. J is TRBJ1-2 and V is TRBV5-4; the D gene is possibly TRBD1 (5 bases). V gave up 5 bases and J gave up 4 bases, with 21 bases separating them. The CDR3 runs to 16 residues. CDR1 is SGHNT and CDR2 is YYREEE in the germline V gene (reference sequence).

The chain carries TRBV18 and TRBJ1-2, with 7 bases identical to TRBD1. The CDR3 extends over 14 amino acids. CDR1 and CDR2 (germline): KGHSH, LQKENI. J gave up 0 bases and V 3 bases, and 1 base lay outside the gene matches. The CDR3 region is CASSPGQANYGYTF. CDR3 sequence (DNA): TGTGCCAGCTCACCCGGACAGGCTAACTATGGCTACACCTTC.

This clone was counted a few times. The chain links TRBV27 to TRBJ1-2; 7 bases match TRBD1. V gave up 6 bases and J gave up 5 bases; unmatched junction bases: 9. The CDR3 spans 14 residues. Germline V gene sequence: CDR1 MNHEY, CDR2 SMNVEV (reference sequence). CDR3: CASRDRDSLYGYTF. The CDR3 DNA reads TGTGCCAGCAGAGACCGGGACAGCCTTTATGGCTACACCTTC.

The chain is built from TRBV29-1 and TRBJ2-3; D not resolved. Germline CDR1 reads SQVTM; CDR2 reads ANQGSEA. V gave up 7 bases and J gave up 0 bases, with 8 bases separating them. The CDR3 runs to 12 residues. In DNA form, the CDR3 reads TGCAGCGCCCGAGCTAGCACAGATACGCAGTATTTT. Protein: CSARASTDTQYF.

The gene calls are TRBV9 and TRBJ2-1; 7 nucleotides line up with TRBD2. V lost 4 bases and J lost 5; bases outside the gene matches: 9. Germline V gives CDR1 SGDLS, CDR2 YYNGEE. The length of the CDR3 is 15 residues. The CDR3 loop is CASSKSGVSHNEQFF. For the CDR3, the DNA is TGTGCCAGCAGCAAAAGCGGGGTTTCCCACAATGAGCAGTTCTTC.

The V gene is TRBV28, the J gene TRBJ2-5; 8 bases match TRBD2. Trimming at V came to 4 bases and at J to 4 bases, leaving 11 bases not matched to a gene. The germline V gene has CDR1 MDHEN and CDR2 SYDVKM. The CDR3 runs 16 residues. The CDR3 sequence: CASSSTGTSGRETQYF. CDR3 in DNA: TGTGCCAGCAGTTCCACCGGGACTAGTGGGCGAGAGACCCAGTACTTC.

The chain is built from TRBV11-2 and TRBJ2-3; 12 nucleotides match TRBD2. The CDR3 has 17 amino acids. V was pared by 0 bases and J by 1 base, with 2 bases of the junction left unmatched. The germline V gene has CDR1 SGHAT and CDR2 FQNNGV. CDR3: CASSLDPSGGGTDTQYF. CDR3 DNA: TGTGCCAGCAGCTTAGACCCTAGCGGGGGGGGCACAGATACGCAGTATTTT.